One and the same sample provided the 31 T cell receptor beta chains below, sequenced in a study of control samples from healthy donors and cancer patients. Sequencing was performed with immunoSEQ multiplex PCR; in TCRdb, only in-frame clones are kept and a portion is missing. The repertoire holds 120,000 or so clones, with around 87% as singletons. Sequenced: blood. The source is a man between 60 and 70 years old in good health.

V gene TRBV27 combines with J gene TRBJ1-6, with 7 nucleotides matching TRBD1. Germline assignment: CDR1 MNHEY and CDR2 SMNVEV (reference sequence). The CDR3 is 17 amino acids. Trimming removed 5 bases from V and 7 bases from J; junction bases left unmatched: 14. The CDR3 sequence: CASSTDRSGGDNSPLHF. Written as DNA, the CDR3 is TGTGCCAGCAGTACGGACAGGTCGGGGGGGGACAATTCACCCCTCCACTTT.

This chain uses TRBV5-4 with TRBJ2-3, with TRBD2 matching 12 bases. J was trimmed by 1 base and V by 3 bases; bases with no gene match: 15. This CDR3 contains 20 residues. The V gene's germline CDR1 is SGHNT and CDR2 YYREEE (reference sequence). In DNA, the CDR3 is TGTGCCAGCAGCTGGGGACTAGCGGGTATTCTACTTGAGGGCACAGATACGCAGTATTTT. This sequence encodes CASSWGLAGILLEGTDTQYF.

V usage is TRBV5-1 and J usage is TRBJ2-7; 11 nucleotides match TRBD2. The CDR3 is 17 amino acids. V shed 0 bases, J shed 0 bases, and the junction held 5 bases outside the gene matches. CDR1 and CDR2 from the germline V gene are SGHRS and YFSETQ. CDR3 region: CASSLGATSGGSYEQYF. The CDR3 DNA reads TGCGCCAGCAGCTTGGGGGCCACTAGCGGGGGCTCCTACGAGCAGTACTTC.

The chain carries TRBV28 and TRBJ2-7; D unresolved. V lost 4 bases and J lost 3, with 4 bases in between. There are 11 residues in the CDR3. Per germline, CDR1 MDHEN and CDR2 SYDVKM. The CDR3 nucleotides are TGTGCCAGCAGTTCAGACTACGAGCAGTACTTC. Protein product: CASSSDYEQYF.

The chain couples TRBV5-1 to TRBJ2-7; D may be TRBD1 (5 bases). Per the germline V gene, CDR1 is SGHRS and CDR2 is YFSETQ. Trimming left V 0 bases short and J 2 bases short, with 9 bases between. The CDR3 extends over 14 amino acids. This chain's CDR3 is CASSLGQNTYEQYF. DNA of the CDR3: TGCGCCAGCAGCTTGGGACAGAATACCTACGAGCAGTACTTC.

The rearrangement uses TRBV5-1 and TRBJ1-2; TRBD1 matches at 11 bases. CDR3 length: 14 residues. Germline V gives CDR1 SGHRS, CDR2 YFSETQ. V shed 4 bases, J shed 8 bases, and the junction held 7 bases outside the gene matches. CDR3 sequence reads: CASSREDRGQGYTF. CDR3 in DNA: TGCGCCAGCAGCCGGGAGGACAGGGGGCAAGGCTACACCTTC.

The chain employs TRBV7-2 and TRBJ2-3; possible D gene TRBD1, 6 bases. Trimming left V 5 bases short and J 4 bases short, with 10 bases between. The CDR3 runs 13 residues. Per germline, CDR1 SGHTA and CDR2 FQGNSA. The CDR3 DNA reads TGTGCCAGCAGCACACAGGGTGCAGATACGCAGTATTTT. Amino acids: CASSTQGADTQYF.

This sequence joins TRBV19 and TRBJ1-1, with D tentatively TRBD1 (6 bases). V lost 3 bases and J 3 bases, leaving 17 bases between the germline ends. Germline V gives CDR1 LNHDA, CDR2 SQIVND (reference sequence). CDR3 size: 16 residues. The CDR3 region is CASSIGGGREHTEAFF. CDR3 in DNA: TGTGCCAGTAGTATTGGCGGGGGGCGGGAACACACTGAAGCTTTCTTT. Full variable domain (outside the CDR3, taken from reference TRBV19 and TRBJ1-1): DGGITQSPKYLFRKEGQNVTLSCEQNLNHDAMYWYRQDPGQGLRLIYYSQIVNDFQKGDIAEGYSVSREKKESFPLTVTSAQKNPTAFYLCASSIGGGREHTEAFFGQGTRLTVV.

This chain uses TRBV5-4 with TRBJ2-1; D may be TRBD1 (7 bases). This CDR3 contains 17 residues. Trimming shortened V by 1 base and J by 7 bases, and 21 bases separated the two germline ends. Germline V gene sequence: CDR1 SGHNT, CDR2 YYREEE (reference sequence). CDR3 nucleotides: TGTGCCAGCAGCTTGCAACGACAGGGAATAAGCGGGAATGAGCAGTTCTTC. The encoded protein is CASSLQRQGISGNEQFF.

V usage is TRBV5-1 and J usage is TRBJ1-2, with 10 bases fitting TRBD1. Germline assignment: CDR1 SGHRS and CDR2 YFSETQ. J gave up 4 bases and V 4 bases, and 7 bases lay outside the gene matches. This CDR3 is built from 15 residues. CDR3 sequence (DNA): TGCGCCAGCAGCGACCGGGACAGGGGATCCTATGGCTACACCTTC. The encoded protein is CASSDRDRGSYGYTF.

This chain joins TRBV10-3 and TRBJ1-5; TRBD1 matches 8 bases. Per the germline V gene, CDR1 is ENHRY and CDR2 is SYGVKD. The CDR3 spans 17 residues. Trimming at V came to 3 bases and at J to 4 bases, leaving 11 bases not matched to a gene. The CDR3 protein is CAISEYGTGIQNQPQHF. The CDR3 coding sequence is TGTGCCATCAGTGAATATGGGACAGGTATACAAAATCAGCCCCAGCATTTT.

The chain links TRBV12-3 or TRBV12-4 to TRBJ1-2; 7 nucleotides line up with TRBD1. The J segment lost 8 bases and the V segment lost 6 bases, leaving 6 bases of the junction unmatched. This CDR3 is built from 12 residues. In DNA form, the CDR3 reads TGTGCCAGCAGCCGAACAGGGGAAGGCTACACCTTC. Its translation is CASSRTGEGYTF.

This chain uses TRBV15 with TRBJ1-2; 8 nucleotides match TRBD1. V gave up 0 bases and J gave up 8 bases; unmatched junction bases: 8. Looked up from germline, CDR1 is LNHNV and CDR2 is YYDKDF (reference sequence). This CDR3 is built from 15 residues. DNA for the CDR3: TGTGCCACCAGCAGAGATTGGGGACAGGTGGAGGGCTACACCTTC. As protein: CATSRDWGQVEGYTF.

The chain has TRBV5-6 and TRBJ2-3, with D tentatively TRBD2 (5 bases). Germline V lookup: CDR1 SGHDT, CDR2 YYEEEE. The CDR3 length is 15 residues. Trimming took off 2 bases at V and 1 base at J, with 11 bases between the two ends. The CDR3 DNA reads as TGTGCCAGCAGCTTTCTGGCCGGGGGCACAGATACGCAGTATTTT. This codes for CASSFLAGGTDTQYF. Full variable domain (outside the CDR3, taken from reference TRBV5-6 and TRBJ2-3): DAGVTQSPTHLIKTRGQQVTLRCSPKSGHDTVSWYQQALGQGPQFIFQYYEEEERQRGNFPDRFSGHQFPNYSSELNVNALLLGDSALYLCASSFLAGGTDTQYFGPGTRLTVL.

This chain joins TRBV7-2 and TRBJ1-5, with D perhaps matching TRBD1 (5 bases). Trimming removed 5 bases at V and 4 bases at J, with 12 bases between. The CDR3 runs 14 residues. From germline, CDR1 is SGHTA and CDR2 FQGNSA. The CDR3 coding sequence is TGTGCCAGCAGCCCGTGGGACGGAAATCAGCCCCAGCATTTT. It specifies CASSPWDGNQPQHF.

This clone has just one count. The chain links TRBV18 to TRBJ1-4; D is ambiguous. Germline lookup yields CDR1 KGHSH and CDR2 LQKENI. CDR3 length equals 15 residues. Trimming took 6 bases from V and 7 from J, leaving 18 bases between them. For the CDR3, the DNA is TGTGCCAGCTCCCCTGGCGAAGACGGAGGTGAAAAACTGTTTTTT. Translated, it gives CASSPGEDGGEKLFF.

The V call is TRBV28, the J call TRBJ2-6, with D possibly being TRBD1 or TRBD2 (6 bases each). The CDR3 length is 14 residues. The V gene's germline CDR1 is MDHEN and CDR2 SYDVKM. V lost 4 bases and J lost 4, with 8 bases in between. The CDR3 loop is CASSSGAGANVLTF. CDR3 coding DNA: TGTGCCAGCAGTTCGGGGGCGGGGGCCAACGTCCTGACTTTC.

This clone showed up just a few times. In nucleotides, the CDR3 is TGTGCCAGTAGTGCGGACAGGCTAAACCAAGAGACCCAGTACTTC. Amino acid sequence: CASSADRLNQETQYF. The V gene is TRBV19, the J gene TRBJ2-5; TRBD1 aligns across 7 bases. V trimming: 5 bases; J trimming: 0 bases; junction bases outside the gene matches: 6. The CDR3 contains 15 residues. Germline V CDR1 and CDR2: LNHDA, SQIVND (reference sequence).

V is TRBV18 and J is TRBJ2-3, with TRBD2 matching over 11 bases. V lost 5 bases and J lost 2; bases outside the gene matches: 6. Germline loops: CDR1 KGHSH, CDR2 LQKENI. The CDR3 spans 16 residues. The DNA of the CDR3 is TGTGCCAGCTCAGGGACTAGCGGAAGTAACACAGATACGCAGTATTTT. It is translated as CASSGTSGSNTDTQYF. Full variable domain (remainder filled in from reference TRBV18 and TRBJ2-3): NAGVMQNPRHLVRRRGQEARLRCSPMKGHSHVYWYRQLPEEGLKFMVYLQKENIIDESGMPKERFSAEFPKEGPSILRIQQVVRGDSAAYFCASSGTSGSNTDTQYFGPGTRLTVL.

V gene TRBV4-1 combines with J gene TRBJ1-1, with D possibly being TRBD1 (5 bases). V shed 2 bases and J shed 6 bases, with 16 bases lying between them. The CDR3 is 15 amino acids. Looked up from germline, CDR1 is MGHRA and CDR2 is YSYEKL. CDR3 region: CASSQQGSSYAEAFF. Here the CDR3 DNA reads TGCGCCAGCAGCCAACAGGGTTCTAGTTACGCTGAAGCTTTCTTT.

The CDR3 is CASSLWGQGGGYTF. The CDR3, as DNA: TGTGCCAGCAGTTTATGGGGACAGGGTGGTGGCTACACCTTC. The chain is built from TRBV28 and TRBJ1-2; 9 nucleotides match TRBD1. Germline CDR1 reads MDHEN; CDR2 reads SYDVKM. V was clipped by 0 bases and J by 7 bases; unmatched bases: 3. The CDR3 has 14 amino acids.

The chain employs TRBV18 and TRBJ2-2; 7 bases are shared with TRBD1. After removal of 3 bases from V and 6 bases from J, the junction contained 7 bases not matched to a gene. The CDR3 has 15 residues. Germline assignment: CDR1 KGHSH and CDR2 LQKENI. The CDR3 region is CASSPDRVPPGELFF. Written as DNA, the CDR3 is TGTGCCAGCTCACCTGACAGGGTGCCTCCCGGGGAGCTGTTTTTT.

CDR3 in amino acids: CASSLVGGIWYF. CDR3 nucleotides: TGCGCCAGCAGCTTGGTAGGGGGGATCTGGTACTTC. J is TRBJ2-5 and V is TRBV5-1; D possibly matches TRBD1 or TRBD2 (6 bases each). Trimming shortened V by 0 bases and J by 13 bases, and 13 bases separated the two germline ends. The CDR3 spans 12 residues. Germline CDR1 SGHRS, CDR2 YFSETQ.

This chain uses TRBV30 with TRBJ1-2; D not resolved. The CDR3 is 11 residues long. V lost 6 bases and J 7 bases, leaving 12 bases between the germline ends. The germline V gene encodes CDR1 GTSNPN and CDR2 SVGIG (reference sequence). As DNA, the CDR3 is TGTGCCTGTACGGCCAGGTTTGGCTACACCTTC. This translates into CACTARFGYTF.

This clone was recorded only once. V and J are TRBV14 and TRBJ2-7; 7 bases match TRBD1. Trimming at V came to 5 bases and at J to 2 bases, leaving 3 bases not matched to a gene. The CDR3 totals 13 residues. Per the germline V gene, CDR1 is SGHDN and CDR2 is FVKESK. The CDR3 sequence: CASSWTGPYEQYF. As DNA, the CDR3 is TGTGCCAGCAGCTGGACAGGCCCCTACGAGCAGTACTTC.

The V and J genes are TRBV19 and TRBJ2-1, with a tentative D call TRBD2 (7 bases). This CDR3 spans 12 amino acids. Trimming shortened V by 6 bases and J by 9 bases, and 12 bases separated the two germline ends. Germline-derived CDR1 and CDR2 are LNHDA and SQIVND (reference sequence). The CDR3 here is CASRHREGEQFF. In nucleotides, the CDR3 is TGTGCCAGTAGGCACAGGGAGGGTGAGCAGTTCTTC.

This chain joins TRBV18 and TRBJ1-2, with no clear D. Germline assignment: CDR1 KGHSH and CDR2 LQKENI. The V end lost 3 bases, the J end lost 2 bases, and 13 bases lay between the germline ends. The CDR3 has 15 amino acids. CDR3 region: CASSPDSAGNYGYTF. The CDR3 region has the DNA TGTGCCAGCTCACCCGATTCGGCGGGGAACTATGGCTACACCTTC.

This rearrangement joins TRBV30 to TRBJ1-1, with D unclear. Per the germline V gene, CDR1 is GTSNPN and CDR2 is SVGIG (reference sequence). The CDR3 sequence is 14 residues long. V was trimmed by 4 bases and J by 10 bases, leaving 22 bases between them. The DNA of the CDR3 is TGTGCCTGGACCCGAGGGCTTGGAGGGATCGGAGCTTTCTTT. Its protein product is CAWTRGLGGIGAFF.

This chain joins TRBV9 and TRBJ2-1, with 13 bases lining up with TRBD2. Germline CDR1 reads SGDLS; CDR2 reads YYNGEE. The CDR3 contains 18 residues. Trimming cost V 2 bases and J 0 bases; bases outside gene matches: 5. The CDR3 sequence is CASSVTSGGTISYNEQFF. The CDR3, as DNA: TGTGCCAGCAGCGTGACTAGCGGGGGGACCATCTCCTACAATGAGCAGTTCTTC.

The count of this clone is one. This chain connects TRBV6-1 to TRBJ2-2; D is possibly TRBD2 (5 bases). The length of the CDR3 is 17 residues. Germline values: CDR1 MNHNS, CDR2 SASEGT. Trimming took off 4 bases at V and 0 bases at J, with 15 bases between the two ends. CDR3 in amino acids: CASSVWETRPNTGELFF. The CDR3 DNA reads TGTGCCAGCAGTGTGTGGGAGACACGACCGAACACCGGGGAGCTGTTTTTT.

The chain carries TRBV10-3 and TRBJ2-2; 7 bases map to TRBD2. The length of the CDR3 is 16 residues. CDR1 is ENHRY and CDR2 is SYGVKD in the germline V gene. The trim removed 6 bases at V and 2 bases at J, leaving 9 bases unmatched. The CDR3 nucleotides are TGTGCCATCAGACCTTCAACTAGCGACAACACCGGGGAGCTGTTTTTT. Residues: CAIRPSTSDNTGELFF.